The 29 T cell receptor beta chains in this list originate from one sample, sequenced in a study of cytomegalovirus exposure and HLA in healthy donors. A multiplex PCR was run with 60 Vbeta primers and 13 Jbeta primers. Clones were read by immunoSEQ multiplex PCR, and TCRdb kept only the in-frame ones, dropping some. The table lists approximately 220,000 clones, more than 65% of them singletons. Material: PBMCs. The receptors here all came from a man in his late teens or twenties in good health and CMV-seronegative.

This clone was seen a handful of times. The CDR3, as DNA: TGTGCCAGCAGCCCTGGGCTTAATAAAGAGACCCAGTACTTC. Protein sequence: CASSPGLNKETQYF. The V and J genes are TRBV5-4 and TRBJ2-5; the D is unclear. The CDR3 has 14 amino acids. Trimming stripped 4 bases from V and 3 bases from J, with 13 bases between. Germline values: CDR1 SGHNT, CDR2 YYREEE (reference sequence).

The J gene is TRBJ2-2, the V gene TRBV7-3; D is perhaps TRBD2 (5 bases). The V gene lost 6 bases and the J gene lost 1 base, with 15 bases spanning the gap. Germline V gives CDR1 SGHTA, CDR2 FQGTGA. The CDR3 sequence is 16 residues long. The CDR3 protein is CASRASDGKNTGELFF. DNA of the CDR3: TGTGCCAGCAGAGCTTCAGACGGGAAGAACACCGGGGAGCTGTTTTTT.

This clone was seen a few times. The chain is built from TRBV21-1 and TRBJ2-1; the D call of TRBD1 is as the table states it, not checked on the DNA. TRBV21-1 is reported as a pseudogene. The CDR3 spans 15 residues. The CDR3 DNA follows: TGTGCCAGCAGCACCATCATTACAGGGGACAATGAGCAGTTCTTC. Translation gives CASSTIITGDNEQFF.

V and J are TRBV14 and TRBJ2-7; 10 bases align to TRBD2. Trimming cost V 1 base and J 3 bases; bases outside gene matches: 0. CDR1 is SGHDN, CDR2 FVKESK, per germline. The CDR3 is made up of 14 amino acids. CDR3 residues: CASSQGTSGYEQYF. The CDR3 nucleotides are TGTGCCAGCAGCCAAGGGACTAGCGGCTACGAGCAGTACTTC.

The rearrangement joins TRBV2 to TRBJ1-1; D perhaps matches TRBD1 (5 bases). The V end was cut by 4 bases, the J end by 1 base, with 7 bases between. The germline V gene has CDR1 SNHLY and CDR2 FYNNEI. The CDR3 is made up of 13 amino acids. The CDR3 region is CASSGRANTEAFF. CDR3 DNA sequence: TGTGCCAGCAGTGGCAGGGCGAACACTGAAGCTTTCTTT.

This chain uses TRBV28 with TRBJ1-2; 10 bases agree with TRBD1. This CDR3 comprises 14 residues. The germline gives CDR1 MDHEN, CDR2 SYDVKM. V was pared by 6 bases and J by 8 bases, with 9 bases of the junction left unmatched. CDR3 loop: CASRTTGTGDGYTF. CDR3 coding DNA: TGTGCCAGCAGGACAACCGGGACAGGGGACGGCTACACCTTC.

J is TRBJ2-3 and V is TRBV5-4; 12 bases match TRBD2. Germline V gives CDR1 SGHNT, CDR2 YYREEE (reference sequence). V shed 4 bases and J 1 base; nucleotides not matched to a gene: 7. The CDR3 covers 17 residues. DNA for the CDR3: TGTGCCAGCAGCCCGACTAGCGGGAGATTCGGCACAGATACGCAGTATTTT. As protein: CASSPTSGRFGTDTQYF.

The chain couples TRBV29-1 to TRBJ2-3, with 9 bases fitting TRBD2. The germline V gene has CDR1 SQVTM and CDR2 ANQGSEA. V was clipped by 4 bases and J by 1 base; unmatched bases: 6. The CDR3 is 15 amino acids. Here the CDR3 DNA reads TGCAGCGTTGGCTCGAGGACTAGCGGCACAGATACGCAGTATTTT. Protein: CSVGSRTSGTDTQYF.

This clone has just a few counts. The chain uses TRBV10-1 and TRBJ2-7; TRBD1 is a possible D gene (7 bases). The V end was cut by 5 bases, the J end by 5 bases, with 19 bases between. Germline lookup yields CDR1 WNHNN and CDR2 SYGVQD (reference sequence). CDR3 size: 15 residues. The CDR3 DNA reads TGCGCCAGCAGTACCGGGACAGCCGGACTAAACGAGCAGTACTTC. This encodes CASSTGTAGLNEQYF.

There are a few counts of this clone. The chain has TRBV7-9 and TRBJ2-7, with 9 nucleotides matching TRBD2. The V gene's germline CDR1 is SEHNR and CDR2 FQNEAQ (reference sequence). CDR3 length: 14 amino acids. V was clipped by 6 bases and J by 0 bases; unmatched bases: 3. The CDR3 protein is CASSSSGNSYEQYF. CDR3 DNA sequence: TGTGCCAGCAGTTCTAGCGGGAACTCCTACGAGCAGTACTTC.

The sample holds one count of this clone. V is TRBV28 and J is TRBJ2-5, with 7 nucleotides matching TRBD1. Losses at the gene ends were 2 bases for V and 5 bases for J; bases not matched to a gene: 11. Per germline, CDR1 MDHEN and CDR2 SYDVKM. This CDR3 region has 16 residues. CDR3 DNA: TGTGCCAGCAGTTTAAGCGTCGCCAGGGGGTGGGAGACCCAGTACTTC. Protein sequence: CASSLSVARGWETQYF.

The rearrangement links TRBV6-5 to TRBJ1-5; D gene ambiguous. The germline V gene has CDR1 MNHEY and CDR2 SVGAGI. The CDR3 contains 14 residues. Trimming stripped 0 bases from V and 5 bases from J, with 8 bases between. The CDR3 DNA reads as TGTGCCAGCAGTTACTCACGGAGGGATCAGCCCCAGCATTTT. Translation: CASSYSRRDQPQHF.

This sequence joins TRBV9 and TRBJ2-5; 9 bases match TRBD2. CDR1 and CDR2 from the germline V gene are SGDLS and YYNGEE. V gave up 0 bases and J gave up 4 bases; unmatched junction bases: 4. CDR3 length: 15 amino acids. In DNA form, the CDR3 reads TGTGCCAGCAGCGTAGAGGCGGGAGGGGGAGAGACCCAGTACTTC. Translation gives CASSVEAGGGETQYF. The variable domain in full, with the rest retrieved from reference TRBV9 and TRBJ2-5, is DSGVTQTPKHLITATGQRVTLRCSPRSGDLSVYWYQQSLDQGLQFLIQYYNGEERAKGNILERFSAQQFPDLHSELNLSSLELGDSALYFCASSVEAGGGETQYFGPGTRLLVL.

On this clone itself: This sample also contains other DNA sequences that code for the same CDR3. The rearrangement uses TRBV4-1 and TRBJ2-5, with 10 bases lining up with TRBD2. Germline CDR1 MGHRA, CDR2 YSYEKL. This CDR3 comprises 15 residues. V dropped 1 base and J dropped 1; count of bases not matched to a gene: 0. CDR3 DNA sequence: TGCGCCAGCAGCCAAGGGACTAGCGGCCAAGAGACCCAGTACTTC. Amino acids: CASSQGTSGQETQYF.

This chain joins TRBV18 and TRBJ2-4; D might be TRBD2 (6 bases). Germline V gives CDR1 KGHSH, CDR2 LQKENI. The V gene lost 2 bases and the J gene lost 6 bases, with 11 bases spanning the gap. The CDR3 covers 14 residues. The chain's CDR3 is CASSPGGSGNIQYF. DNA for the CDR3: TGTGCCAGCTCACCAGGGGGTAGCGGAAACATTCAGTACTTC.

This clone was seen a single time. The chain employs TRBV5-6 and TRBJ1-1; D uncertain. The V end was cut by 0 bases, the J end by 0 bases, with 6 bases between. The CDR3 length is 14 residues. Germline CDR1 and CDR2: SGHDT and YYEEEE. The CDR3 sequence: CASSLASLNTEAFF. The CDR3 region has the DNA TGTGCCAGCAGCTTGGCTTCCCTGAACACTGAAGCTTTCTTT. The complete variable domain, with remaining parts taken from reference TRBV5-6 and TRBJ1-1, reads DAGVTQSPTHLIKTRGQQVTLRCSPKSGHDTVSWYQQALGQGPQFIFQYYEEEERQRGNFPDRFSGHQFPNYSSELNVNALLLGDSALYLCASSLASLNTEAFFGQGTRLTVV.

This chain uses TRBV4-1 with TRBJ1-6, with TRBD1 as a possible D gene (6 bases). The germline V and J ends were trimmed by 4 bases and 9 bases, with 16 bases remaining between them. CDR1 and CDR2 from the germline V gene are MGHRA and YSYEKL. The CDR3 loop spans 15 amino acids. The CDR3 region is CASSPNRDRSSPLHF. The CDR3 DNA reads as TGCGCCAGCAGCCCGAACAGGGATCGGAGTTCACCCCTCCACTTT.

This clone appeared a few times. The CDR3 coding sequence is TGTGCCAGCAGGGGGACTGGGCCCCAGCATTTT. Translating gives CASRGTGPQHF. V is TRBV6-5 and J is TRBJ1-5, with D tentatively TRBD1 (5 bases). In germline, CDR1 is MNHEY, CDR2 SVGAGI. V lost 6 bases, J lost 9 bases, and 9 bases lay in between. The CDR3 length is 11 residues.

The rearrangement uses TRBV7-9 and TRBJ1-1; no clear D gene. This CDR3 comprises 15 residues. Trimming left V 5 bases short and J 0 bases short, with 13 bases between. Per germline, CDR1 SEHNR and CDR2 FQNEAQ (reference sequence). As DNA, the CDR3 is TGTGCCAGCAGCCCCCCCCAGGATATGAACACTGAAGCTTTCTTT. It yields the protein CASSPPQDMNTEAFF.

In this sample, this clone turned up a few times. The rearrangement joins TRBV7-2 to TRBJ2-2; D perhaps matches TRBD2 (5 bases). The CDR3 is 15 amino acids. The ends were cut back, 5 bases at V and 7 bases at J, with 17 bases in the middle. Germline CDR1 SGHTA, CDR2 FQGNSA. The CDR3 bases are TGTGCCAGCAGCAACCAAGGACTCTTTCTCGGGGAGCTGTTTTTT. This encodes CASSNQGLFLGELFF.

The DNA for the CDR3 is TGTGCCAGCAGTGACAGATTCTCTGGAAACACCATATATTTT. Its translation is CASSDRFSGNTIYF. J is TRBJ1-3 and V is TRBV2; no definite D call. V shed 3 bases and J shed 0 bases, with 6 bases lying between them. CDR1 and CDR2 from the germline V gene are SNHLY and FYNNEI. CDR3 length equals 14 residues.

The chain carries TRBV6-5 and TRBJ2-6; D call uncertain. The germline V gene encodes CDR1 MNHEY and CDR2 SVGAGI. With 4 bases removed from V and 2 bases from J, the gap between germline ends came to 9 bases. This CDR3 has 15 residues. The CDR3 is CASSSPQTGANVLTF. DNA for the CDR3: TGTGCCAGCAGTTCCCCCCAGACTGGGGCCAACGTCCTGACTTTC.

J is TRBJ2-1 and V is TRBV5-1, with no clear D. Germline lookup yields CDR1 SGHRS and CDR2 YFSETQ. The V end lost 2 bases, the J end lost 6 bases, and 15 bases lay between the germline ends. The CDR3 runs 15 residues. The CDR3 region has the DNA TGCGCCAGCAGCTTTCAAACGAACGGCGGCAATGAGCAGTTCTTC. Its protein is CASSFQTNGGNEQFF. Drawing the rest from reference TRBV5-1 and TRBJ2-1, the complete variable domain is KAGVTQTPRYLIKTRGQQVTLSCSPISGHRSVSWYQQTPGQGLQFLFEYFSETQRNKGNFPGRFSGRQFSNSRSEMNVSTLELGDSALYLCASSFQTNGGNEQFFGPGTRLTVL.

This chain uses TRBV11-2 with TRBJ1-2; 9 nucleotides agree with TRBD1. This CDR3 region has 15 residues. Trimming at V came to 4 bases and at J to 4 bases, leaving 7 bases not matched to a gene. Germline lookup yields CDR1 SGHAT and CDR2 FQNNGV. CDR3 sequence: CASSSTGGLPYGYTF. In DNA, the CDR3 is TGTGCCAGCAGCTCAACAGGGGGCCTCCCCTATGGCTACACCTTC.

This rearrangement joins TRBV6-1 to TRBJ1-4; TRBD1 matches at 7 bases. The germline V gene encodes CDR1 MNHNS and CDR2 SASEGT. There are 15 residues in the CDR3. J lost 8 bases, V lost 7 bases, and 13 bases had no gene match. The CDR3 DNA reads TGTGCCAGCACCCGGATGTGGGACAGCCCGGAAAAACTGTTTTTT. Protein product: CASTRMWDSPEKLFF.

V usage is TRBV5-8 and J usage is TRBJ1-2, with D uncertain. Germline CDR1 is SGHTS and CDR2 is YDEGEE. The CDR3 runs 13 residues. V dropped 2 bases and J dropped 3 bases, with 8 bases sitting between them. The CDR3 nucleotides read TGTGCCAGCAGCTTAAGGCAGGACTATGGCTACACCTTC. Translating it yields CASSLRQDYGYTF.

V is TRBV7-8 and J is TRBJ2-1; no clear D. The CDR3 has 14 residues. The germline CDR1 and CDR2 sequences are SGHVS and FQNEAQ. V dropped 0 bases and J dropped 4 bases, with 7 bases sitting between them. CDR3 residues: CASSLARPYNEQFF. The CDR3 DNA is TGTGCCAGCAGCTTAGCGAGGCCTTACAATGAGCAGTTCTTC.

The V gene is TRBV6-6, the J gene TRBJ2-5; perhaps TRBD1 as D (5 bases). Germline values: CDR1 MNHNY, CDR2 SVGAGI (reference sequence). This CDR3 has 14 amino acids. V lost 5 bases, J lost 4 bases, and 14 bases lay in between. The CDR3 protein is CASSPGQRPETQYF. The CDR3 coding sequence is TGTGCCAGCAGTCCTGGACAAAGGCCAGAGACCCAGTACTTC.

This sequence joins TRBV9 and TRBJ2-1, with D possibly TRBD2 on 6 matching bases. This CDR3 spans 15 amino acids. Trimming removed 0 bases from V and 4 bases from J, with 11 bases in between. Germline CDR1 reads SGDLS; CDR2 reads YYNGEE. The DNA for the CDR3 is TGTGCCAGCAGCGTAGGTCGCGGGGATTACAATGAGCAGTTCTTC. This translates into CASSVGRGDYNEQFF.